Sequencing of this TCR beta chain was carried out in a study of cytomegalovirus exposure and HLA in healthy donors. The study sampled nominally healthy donors, though unrecorded immune exposures were likely. With 3 bases clipped from V and 5 bases from J, the junction kept 5 bases outside the gene matches. The CDR3 is 14 residues long. Germline V gives CDR1 SGHKS, CDR2 YYEKEE (reference sequence). Remarks on this clone: What it binds is unknown.

It was with 60 Vbeta and 13 Jbeta primers that the PCR ran. Repertoires were generated with immunoSEQ multiplex PCR, while TCRdb's copy carries only in-frame clones and drops some. Among some 150,000 clones listed, roughly four fifths were seen once. Study results and caveats: Relative to the approximately 680-donor mean, N-insertions were reportedly fewer in an Asian-associated ancestry cluster in a later analysis. Specific recognition of CMV antigens was confirmed in vitro for a few chains (all CMV-associated). Analyses of presence and absence presupposed an approximately uniform sequencing depth across donors.

This sequence originates from a man aged 35 to 55 in good health and CMV-seropositive. The sequenced sample was PBMCs. The chain is built from TRBV5-5 and TRBJ1-1; TRBD1 matches 9 bases. CDR3 nucleotide sequence: TGTGCCAGCAGCTACCTGGACAGGGGAACTGAAGCTTTCTTT. This codes for CASSYLDRGTEAFF.